The present T cell receptor beta chain was sequenced within a study of T cell changes during pregnancy in multiple sclerosis (dated by TCRdb to about 2019). Background on the whole study: In women with multiple sclerosis, the researchers looked at how the T cell repertoire shifted as pregnancy progressed.

Receptor amplification or capture employed the immunoSEQ multiplex PCR assay. What TCRdb holds here is the immuneACCESS table cut down to in-frame rearrangements. Part of the clones is not present; checked against another copy, under half of the missing clones reflect an unresolved V gene, and the others are unexplained. Present in this sample are around 56,000 clones, 90% of which were seen just once. Clones ranked in the top ten supply around 2% of the sample. As regards this clone: No cognate antigen has been identified for it. Base qualities are missing; no much larger clone stands one base away.

Sequencing was performed on peripheral blood, taken in the first trimester of pregnancy. This TCR derives from a female donor in good health, enrolled as a control in a pregnancy study.

The DNA reads TGTGCCAGCAGCCGCGACAGAGATTATGGCTACACCTTC. Its amino acids are CASSRDRDYGYTF. This receptor chain uses TRBV11-3 and TRBJ1-2; the D gene is perhaps TRBD1, from 5 matching bases. Looking up the germline V gene yields CDR1 SGHNT and CDR2 YENEEA. Deletion took 5 bases off V and 5 bases off J, with a span of 12 bases between the germline ends. The CDR3 spans 13 residues, from the cysteine through the phenylalanine. CDR3 DNA only is kept here, 39 bases in frame from base 1.